These 11 T cell receptor beta chains came from one sample sequenced in a study of blood T cell repertoires in COVID-19. Here immunoSEQ multiplex PCR was the method, and the copy in TCRdb shows in-frame clones only, minus some. The repertoire has roughly 90,000 clones, 90% of them found once; the top ten carry roughly 1.5%. Specimen: peripheral blood. These receptors all come from a human donor with active COVID-19. The donor label of this sample is uncertain.

V is TRBV30 and J is TRBJ1-2, with 9 nucleotides matching TRBD1. The V gene end was trimmed by 5 bases and the J gene end by 2 bases; junction bases not matched to a gene: 9. Germline assignment: CDR1 GTSNPN and CDR2 SVGIG (reference sequence). CDR3 length equals 15 residues. CDR3 amino acids: CAWQRTGVSNYGYTF. The CDR3 nucleotides are TGTGCCTGGCAAAGGACAGGGGTTTCCAACTATGGCTACACCTTC.

This chain links TRBV29-1 with TRBJ2-7, with no clear D. This CDR3 has 14 residues. V lost 4 bases and J 0 bases, leaving 13 bases between the germline ends. Germline CDR1 is SQVTM and CDR2 is ANQGSEA. CDR3 coding DNA: TGCAGCGTTGTTTACCCATCTAACTCCTACGAGCAGTACTTC. It encodes CSVVYPSNSYEQYF.

The chain couples TRBV5-4 to TRBJ2-1, with no clear D. Per germline, CDR1 SGHNT and CDR2 YYREEE (reference sequence). V shed 0 bases and J shed 9 bases, with 4 bases lying between them. The CDR3 is 11 residues long. CDR3 region: CASSLGVEQFF. CDR3 DNA sequence: TGTGCCAGCAGCTTGGGAGTTGAGCAGTTCTTC.

The chain combines TRBV10-2 with TRBJ1-6; 7 bases map to TRBD1. The CDR3 has 15 residues. Trimming took 1 base from V and 10 from J; bases not matched to a gene: 7. Per germline, CDR1 WSHSY and CDR2 SAAADI. The CDR3 sequence is CASSEYDRAESPLHF. For the CDR3, the DNA is TGCGCCAGCAGTGAGTACGACAGGGCAGAATCACCCCTCCACTTT.

The genes are TRBV6-5 and TRBJ2-5; 10 bases fit TRBD2. CDR3 length: 14 amino acids. Losses at the gene ends were 5 bases for V and 7 bases for J; bases not matched to a gene: 7. From germline, CDR1 is MNHEY and CDR2 SVGAGI. Here the CDR3 reads CASSRSGGLLTQYF. In DNA, the CDR3 is TGTGCCAGCAGTCGTAGCGGGGGGTTGTTGACCCAGTACTTC.

The V and J genes are TRBV6-2 or TRBV6-3 and TRBJ1-2; D gene uncertain. The germline CDR1 and CDR2 sequences are MNHEY and SVGEGT. V lost 2 bases and J lost 7, with 14 bases in between. The CDR3 loop spans 14 amino acids. This chain's CDR3 is CASSYGRTHSGYTF. For the CDR3, the DNA is TGTGCCAGCAGTTACGGCAGAACCCATTCTGGCTACACCTTC.

The chain combines TRBV4-1 with TRBJ2-7, with TRBD2 matching 8 bases. The CDR3 extends over 16 amino acids. CDR1 MGHRA and CDR2 YSYEKL come from the germline V gene. With 0 bases clipped from V and 2 bases from J, the junction kept 6 bases outside the gene matches. The CDR3 DNA reads as TGCGCCAGCAGCCAAGATACTAGCGGTGTAACCTACGAGCAGTACTTC. Amino acids: CASSQDTSGVTYEQYF.

The chain joins TRBV4-1 to TRBJ2-3; 7 bases agree with TRBD2. The CDR3 is 19 amino acids. The germline CDR1 and CDR2 sequences are MGHRA and YSYEKL. Trimming at V came to 2 bases and at J to 3 bases, leaving 17 bases not matched to a gene. CDR3: CASSQLGLMGGGKTDTQYF. CDR3 nucleotide sequence: TGCGCCAGCAGCCAATTGGGTCTTATGGGCGGGGGTAAAACAGATACGCAGTATTTT.

The chain joins TRBV12-3 or TRBV12-4 to TRBJ1-2; D not resolved. This CDR3 has 11 amino acids. V was trimmed by 6 bases and J by 7 bases, leaving 9 bases between them. The chain's CDR3 is CASSRAPGYTF. The CDR3 DNA sequence: TGTGCCAGCAGCCGAGCCCCTGGCTACACCTTC.

This chain links TRBV11-3 with TRBJ2-3; 11 positions match TRBD2. Germline CDR1 is SGHNT and CDR2 is YENEEA. This CDR3 contains 16 residues. Unmatched junction bases numbered 2, after V lost 3 bases and J lost 0 bases. Written as DNA, the CDR3 is TGTGCCAGCAGCTTGGGGACTAGCGGTAGCACAGATACGCAGTATTTT. Protein product: CASSLGTSGSTDTQYF.

In DNA form, the CDR3 reads TGTGCCAGCAGCTTGGAGCGGGGGACGGGGAATCAGCCCCAGCATTTT. It is translated as CASSLERGTGNQPQHF. The chain carries TRBV5-6 and TRBJ1-5; possible D gene TRBD1, 5 bases. The V gene lost 0 bases and the J gene lost 4 bases, with 14 bases spanning the gap. Germline values: CDR1 SGHDT, CDR2 YYEEEE. This CDR3 comprises 16 residues.